This T cell receptor beta chain was sequenced in a study of PD-1 blockade in classical Hodgkin lymphoma. V shed 0 bases and J shed 2 bases, with 11 bases lying between them. The germline V gene encodes CDR1 LNHDA and CDR2 SQIVND (reference sequence). The CDR3 contains 17 residues. Relapses following autologous stem cell transplantation were seen in all patients, with brentuximab vedotin exposure varying. Data came from immunoSEQ multiplex PCR; TCRdb stores just in-frame clones and leaves some out. The sample yields 110,000 or so clones, approximately 90% seen once. This specimen was peripheral blood mononuclear cells (PBMCs), taken before the second cycle of nivolumab. V and J are TRBV19 and TRBJ2-6; no reliable D call. The receptor comes from a human donor with classical Hodgkin lymphoma. CDR3 region: CASSIERDLAGANVLTF. In DNA, the CDR3 is TGTGCCAGTAGTATAGAAAGGGATTTGGCTGGGGCCAACGTCCTGACTTTC.